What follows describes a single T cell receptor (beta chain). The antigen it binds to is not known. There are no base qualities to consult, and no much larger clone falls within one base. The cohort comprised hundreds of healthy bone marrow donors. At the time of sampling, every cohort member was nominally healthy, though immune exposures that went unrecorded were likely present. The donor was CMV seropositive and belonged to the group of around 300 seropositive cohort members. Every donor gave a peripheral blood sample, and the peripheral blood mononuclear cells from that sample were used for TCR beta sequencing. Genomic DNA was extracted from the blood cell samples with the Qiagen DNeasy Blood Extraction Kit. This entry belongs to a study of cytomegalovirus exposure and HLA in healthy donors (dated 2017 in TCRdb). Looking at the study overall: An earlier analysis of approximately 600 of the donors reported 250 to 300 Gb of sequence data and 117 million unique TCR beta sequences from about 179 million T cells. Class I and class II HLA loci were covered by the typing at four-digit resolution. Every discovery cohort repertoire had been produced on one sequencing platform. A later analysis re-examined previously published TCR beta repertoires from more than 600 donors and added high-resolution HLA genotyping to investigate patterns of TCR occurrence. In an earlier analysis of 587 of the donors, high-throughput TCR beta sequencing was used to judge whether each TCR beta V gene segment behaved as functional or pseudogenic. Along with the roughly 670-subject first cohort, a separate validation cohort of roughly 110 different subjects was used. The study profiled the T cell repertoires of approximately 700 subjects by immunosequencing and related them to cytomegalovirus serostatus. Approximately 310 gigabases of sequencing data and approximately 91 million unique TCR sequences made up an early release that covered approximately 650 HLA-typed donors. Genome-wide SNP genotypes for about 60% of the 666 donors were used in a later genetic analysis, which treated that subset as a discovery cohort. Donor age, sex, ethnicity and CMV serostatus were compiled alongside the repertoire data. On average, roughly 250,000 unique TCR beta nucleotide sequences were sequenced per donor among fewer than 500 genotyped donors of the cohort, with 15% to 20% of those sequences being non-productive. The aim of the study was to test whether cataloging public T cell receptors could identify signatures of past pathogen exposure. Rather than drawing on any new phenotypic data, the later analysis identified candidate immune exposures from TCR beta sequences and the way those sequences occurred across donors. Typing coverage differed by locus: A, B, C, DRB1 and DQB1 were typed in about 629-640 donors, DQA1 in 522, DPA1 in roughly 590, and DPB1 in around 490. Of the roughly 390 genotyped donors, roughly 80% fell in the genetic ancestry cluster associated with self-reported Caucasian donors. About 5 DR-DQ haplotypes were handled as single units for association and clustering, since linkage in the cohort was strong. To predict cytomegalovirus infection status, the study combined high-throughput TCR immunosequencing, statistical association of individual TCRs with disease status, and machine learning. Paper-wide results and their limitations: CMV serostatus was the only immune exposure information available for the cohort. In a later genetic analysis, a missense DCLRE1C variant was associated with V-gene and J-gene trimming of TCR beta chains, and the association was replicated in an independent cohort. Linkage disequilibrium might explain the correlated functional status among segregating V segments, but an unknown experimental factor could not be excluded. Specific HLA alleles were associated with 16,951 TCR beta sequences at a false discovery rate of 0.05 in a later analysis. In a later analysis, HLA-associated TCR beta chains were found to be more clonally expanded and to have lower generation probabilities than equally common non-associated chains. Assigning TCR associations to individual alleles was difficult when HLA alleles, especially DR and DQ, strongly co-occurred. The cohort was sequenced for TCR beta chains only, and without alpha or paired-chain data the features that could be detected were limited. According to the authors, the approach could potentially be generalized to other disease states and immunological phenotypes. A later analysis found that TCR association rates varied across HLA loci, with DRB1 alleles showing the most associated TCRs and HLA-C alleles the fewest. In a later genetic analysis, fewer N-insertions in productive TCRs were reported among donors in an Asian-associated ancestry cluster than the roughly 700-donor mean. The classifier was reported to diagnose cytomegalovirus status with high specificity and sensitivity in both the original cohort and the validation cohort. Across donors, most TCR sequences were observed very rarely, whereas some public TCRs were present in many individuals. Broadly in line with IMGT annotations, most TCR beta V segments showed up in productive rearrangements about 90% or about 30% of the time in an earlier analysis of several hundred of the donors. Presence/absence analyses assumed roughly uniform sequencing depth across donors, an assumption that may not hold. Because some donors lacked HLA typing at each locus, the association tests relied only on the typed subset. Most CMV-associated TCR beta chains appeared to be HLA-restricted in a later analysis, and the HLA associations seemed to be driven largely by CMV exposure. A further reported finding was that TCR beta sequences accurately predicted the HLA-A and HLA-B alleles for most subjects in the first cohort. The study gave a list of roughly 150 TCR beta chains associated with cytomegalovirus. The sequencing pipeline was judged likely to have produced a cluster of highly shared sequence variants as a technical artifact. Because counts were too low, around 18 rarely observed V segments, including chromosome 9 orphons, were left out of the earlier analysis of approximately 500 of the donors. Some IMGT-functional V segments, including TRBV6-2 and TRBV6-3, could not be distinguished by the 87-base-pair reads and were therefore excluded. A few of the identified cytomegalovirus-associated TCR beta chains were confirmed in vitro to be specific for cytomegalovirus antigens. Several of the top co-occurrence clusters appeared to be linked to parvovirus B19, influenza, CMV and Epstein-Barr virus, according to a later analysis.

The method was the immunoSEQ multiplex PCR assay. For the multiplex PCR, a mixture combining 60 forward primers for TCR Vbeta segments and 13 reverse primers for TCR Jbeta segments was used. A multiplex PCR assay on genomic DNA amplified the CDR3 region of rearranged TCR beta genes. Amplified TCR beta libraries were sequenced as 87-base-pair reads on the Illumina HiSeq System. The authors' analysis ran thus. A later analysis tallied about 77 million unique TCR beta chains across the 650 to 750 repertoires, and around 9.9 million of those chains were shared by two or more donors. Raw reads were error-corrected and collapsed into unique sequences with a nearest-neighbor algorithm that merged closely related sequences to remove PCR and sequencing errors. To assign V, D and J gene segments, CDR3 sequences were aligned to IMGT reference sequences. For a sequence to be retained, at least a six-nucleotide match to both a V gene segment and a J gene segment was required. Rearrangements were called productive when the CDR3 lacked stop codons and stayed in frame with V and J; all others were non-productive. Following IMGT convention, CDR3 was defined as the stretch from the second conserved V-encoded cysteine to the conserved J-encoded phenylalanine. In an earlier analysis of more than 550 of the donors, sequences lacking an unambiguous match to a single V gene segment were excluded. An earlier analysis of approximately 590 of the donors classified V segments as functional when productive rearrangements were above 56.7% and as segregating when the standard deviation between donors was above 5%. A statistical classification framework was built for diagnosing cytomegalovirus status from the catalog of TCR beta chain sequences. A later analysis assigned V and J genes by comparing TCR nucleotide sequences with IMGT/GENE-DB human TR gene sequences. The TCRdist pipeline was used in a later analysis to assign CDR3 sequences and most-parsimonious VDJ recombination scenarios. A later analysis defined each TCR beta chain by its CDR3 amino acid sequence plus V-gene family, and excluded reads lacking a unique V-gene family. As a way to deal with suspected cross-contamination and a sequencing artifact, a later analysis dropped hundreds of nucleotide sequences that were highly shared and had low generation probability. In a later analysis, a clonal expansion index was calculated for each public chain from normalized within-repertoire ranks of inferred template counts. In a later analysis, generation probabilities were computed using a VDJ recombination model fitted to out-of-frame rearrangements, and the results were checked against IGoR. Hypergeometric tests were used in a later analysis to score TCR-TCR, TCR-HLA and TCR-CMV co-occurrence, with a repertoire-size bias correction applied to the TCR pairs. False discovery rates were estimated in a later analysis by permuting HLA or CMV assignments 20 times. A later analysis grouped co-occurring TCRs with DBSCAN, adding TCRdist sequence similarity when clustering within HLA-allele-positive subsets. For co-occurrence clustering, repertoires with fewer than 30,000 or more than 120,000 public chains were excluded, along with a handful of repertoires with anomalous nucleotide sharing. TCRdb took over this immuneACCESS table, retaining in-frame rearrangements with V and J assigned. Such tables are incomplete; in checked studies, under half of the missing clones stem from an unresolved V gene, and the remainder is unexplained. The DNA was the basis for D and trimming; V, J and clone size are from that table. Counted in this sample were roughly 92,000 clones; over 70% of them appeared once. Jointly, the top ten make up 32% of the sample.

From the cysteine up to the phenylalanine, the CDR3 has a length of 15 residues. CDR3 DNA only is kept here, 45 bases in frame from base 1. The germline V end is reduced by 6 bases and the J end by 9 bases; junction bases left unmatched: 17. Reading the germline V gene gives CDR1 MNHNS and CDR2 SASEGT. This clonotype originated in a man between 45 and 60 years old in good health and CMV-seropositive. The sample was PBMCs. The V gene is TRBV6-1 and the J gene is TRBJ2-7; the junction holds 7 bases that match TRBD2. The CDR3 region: CASSPGTKNHLVQYF. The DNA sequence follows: TGTGCCAGCAGCCCCGGGACTAAAAACCACTTGGTGCAGTACTTC.